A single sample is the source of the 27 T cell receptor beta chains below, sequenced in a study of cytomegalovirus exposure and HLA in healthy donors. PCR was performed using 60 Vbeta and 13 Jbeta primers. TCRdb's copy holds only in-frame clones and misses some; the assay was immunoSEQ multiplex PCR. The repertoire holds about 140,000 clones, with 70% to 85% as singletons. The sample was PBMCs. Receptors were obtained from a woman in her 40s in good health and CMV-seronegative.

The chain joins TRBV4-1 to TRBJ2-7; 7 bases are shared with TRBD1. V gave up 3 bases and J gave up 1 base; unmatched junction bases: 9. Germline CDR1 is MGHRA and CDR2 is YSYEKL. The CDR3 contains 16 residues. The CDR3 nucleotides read TGCGCCAGCAGCCAGGATGACAGGGCCCTGTCCTACGAGCAGTACTTC. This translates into CASSQDDRALSYEQYF.

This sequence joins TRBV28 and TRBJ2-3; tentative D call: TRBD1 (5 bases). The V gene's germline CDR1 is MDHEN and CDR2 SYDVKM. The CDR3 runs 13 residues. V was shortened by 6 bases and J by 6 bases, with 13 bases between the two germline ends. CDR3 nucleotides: TGTGCCAGCAGCCCGCCCCACAGGGATACGCAGTATTTT. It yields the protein CASSPPHRDTQYF.

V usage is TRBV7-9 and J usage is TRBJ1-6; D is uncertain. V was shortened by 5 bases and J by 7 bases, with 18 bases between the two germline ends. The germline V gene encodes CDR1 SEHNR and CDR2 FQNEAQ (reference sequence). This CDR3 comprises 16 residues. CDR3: CASSQLVQAGNSPLHF. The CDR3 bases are TGTGCCAGCAGCCAACTGGTTCAGGCGGGGAATTCACCCCTCCACTTT.

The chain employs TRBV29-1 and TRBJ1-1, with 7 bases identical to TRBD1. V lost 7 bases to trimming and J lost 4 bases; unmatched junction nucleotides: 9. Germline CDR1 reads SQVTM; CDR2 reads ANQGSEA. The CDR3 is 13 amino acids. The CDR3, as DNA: TGCAGCGGGGAACAGGGGCTAGGCACTGAAGCTTTCTTT. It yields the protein CSGEQGLGTEAFF.

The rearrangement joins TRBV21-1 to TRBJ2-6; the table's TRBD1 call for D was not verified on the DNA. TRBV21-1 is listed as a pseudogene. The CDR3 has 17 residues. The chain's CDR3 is CASSMGDRGSGANVLTF. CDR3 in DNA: TGTGCCAGCAGCATGGGGGACAGGGGCTCTGGGGCCAACGTCCTGACTTTC.

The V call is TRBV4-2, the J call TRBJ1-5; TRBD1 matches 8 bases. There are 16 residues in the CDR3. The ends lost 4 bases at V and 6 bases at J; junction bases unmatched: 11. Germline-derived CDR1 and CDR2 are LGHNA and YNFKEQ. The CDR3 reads CASSPYSGTGLQPQHF. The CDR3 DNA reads TGTGCCAGCAGCCCATACTCCGGGACAGGTCTTCAGCCCCAGCATTTT.

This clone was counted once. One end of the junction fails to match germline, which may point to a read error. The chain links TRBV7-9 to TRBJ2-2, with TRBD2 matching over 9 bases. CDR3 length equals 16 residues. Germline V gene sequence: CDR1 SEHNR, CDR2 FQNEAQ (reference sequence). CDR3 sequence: CSSSRESGRSPGELFF. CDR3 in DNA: TGTTCCAGCAGCCGCGAGAGCGGGAGGAGTCCCGGGGAGCTGTTTTTT.

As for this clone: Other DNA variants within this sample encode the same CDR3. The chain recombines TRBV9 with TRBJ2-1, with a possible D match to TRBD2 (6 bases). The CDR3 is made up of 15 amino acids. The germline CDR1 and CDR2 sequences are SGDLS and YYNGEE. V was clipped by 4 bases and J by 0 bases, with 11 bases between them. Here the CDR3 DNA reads TGTGCCAGCAGCCCCGGGGGTAGCTCCTACAATGAGCAGTTCTTC. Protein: CASSPGGSSYNEQFF.

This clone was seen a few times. In DNA form, the CDR3 reads TGTGCCAGCAGCACAAACACCTACGAGCAGTACTTC. It specifies CASSTNTYEQYF. The J gene is TRBJ2-7, the V gene TRBV6-5; D gene ambiguous. Germline CDR1 is MNHEY and CDR2 is SVGAGI. The CDR3 contains 12 residues. V shed 6 bases and J shed 2 bases, with 8 bases lying between them.

The CDR3 nucleotides are TGTGCCAGCAGTTACTCGATGGGACAGGGAATCTATGGCTACACCTTC. Amino acid sequence: CASSYSMGQGIYGYTF. This chain connects TRBV6-5 to TRBJ1-2, with 9 bases identical to TRBD1. This CDR3 is built from 16 residues. V was pared by 0 bases and J by 4 bases, with 6 bases of the junction left unmatched. CDR1 and CDR2 from the germline V gene are MNHEY and SVGAGI.

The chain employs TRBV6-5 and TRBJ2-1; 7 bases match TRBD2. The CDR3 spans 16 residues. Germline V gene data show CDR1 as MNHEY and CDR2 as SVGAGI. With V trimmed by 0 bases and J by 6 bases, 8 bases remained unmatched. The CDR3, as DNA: TGTGCCAGCAGTTACTCGATTGCGGGAGAAGGCAATGAGCAGTTCTTC. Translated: CASSYSIAGEGNEQFF.

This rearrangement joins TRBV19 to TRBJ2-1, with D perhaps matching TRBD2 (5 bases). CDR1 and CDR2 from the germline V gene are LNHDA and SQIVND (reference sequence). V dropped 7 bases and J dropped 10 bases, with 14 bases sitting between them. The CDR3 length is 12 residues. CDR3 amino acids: CASTTIGEEQFF. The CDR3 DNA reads TGTGCCAGTACCACCATCGGGGAGGAGCAGTTCTTC.

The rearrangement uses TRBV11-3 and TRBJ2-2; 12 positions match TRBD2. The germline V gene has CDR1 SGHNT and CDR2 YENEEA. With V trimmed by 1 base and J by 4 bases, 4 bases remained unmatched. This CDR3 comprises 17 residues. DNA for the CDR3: TGTGCCAGCAGCTTAGGGCGGACTAGCGGGACCACCGGGGAGCTGTTTTTT. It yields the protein CASSLGRTSGTTGELFF.

CDR3 nucleotides: TGTGCCAGCAGCTTAGGACAGGATCATGGCTACACCTTC. Translating it yields CASSLGQDHGYTF. The chain couples TRBV7-9 to TRBJ1-2, with D tentatively TRBD1 (6 bases). Trimming shortened V by 1 base and J by 6 bases, and 9 bases separated the two germline ends. The CDR3 spans 13 residues. Germline assignment: CDR1 SEHNR and CDR2 FQNEAQ (reference sequence).

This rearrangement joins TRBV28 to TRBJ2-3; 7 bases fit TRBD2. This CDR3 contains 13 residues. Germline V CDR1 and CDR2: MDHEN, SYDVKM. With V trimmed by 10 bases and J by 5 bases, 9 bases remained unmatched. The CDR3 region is CATSSGYRDTQYF. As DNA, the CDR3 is TGTGCCACCTCTAGCGGATACCGAGATACGCAGTATTTT.

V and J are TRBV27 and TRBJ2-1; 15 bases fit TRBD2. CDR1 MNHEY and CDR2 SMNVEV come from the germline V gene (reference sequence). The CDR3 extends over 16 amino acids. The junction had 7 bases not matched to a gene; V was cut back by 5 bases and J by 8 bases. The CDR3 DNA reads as TGTGCCAGCAGTATCGGACTAGCGGGAGGGCATTATGAGCAGTTCTTC. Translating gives CASSIGLAGGHYEQFF.

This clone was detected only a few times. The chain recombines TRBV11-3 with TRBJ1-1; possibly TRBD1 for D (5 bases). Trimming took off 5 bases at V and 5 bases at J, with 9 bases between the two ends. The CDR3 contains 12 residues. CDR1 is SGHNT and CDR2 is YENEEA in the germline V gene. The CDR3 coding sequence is TGTGCCAGCAGCAGACCAGGGACTGAAGCTTTCTTT. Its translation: CASSRPGTEAFF.

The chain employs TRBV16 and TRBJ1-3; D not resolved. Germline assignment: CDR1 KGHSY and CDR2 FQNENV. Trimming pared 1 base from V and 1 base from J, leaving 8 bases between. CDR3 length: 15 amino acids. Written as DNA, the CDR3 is TGTGCCAGCAGCCAATTCTCTATATCTGGAAACACCATATATTTT. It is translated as CASSQFSISGNTIYF.

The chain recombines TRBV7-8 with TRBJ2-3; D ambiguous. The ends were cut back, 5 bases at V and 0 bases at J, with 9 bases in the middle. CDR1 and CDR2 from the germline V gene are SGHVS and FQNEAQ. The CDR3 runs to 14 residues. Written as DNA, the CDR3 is TGTGCCAGCAGCAGACAAGCTAGCACAGATACGCAGTATTTT. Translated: CASSRQASTDTQYF.

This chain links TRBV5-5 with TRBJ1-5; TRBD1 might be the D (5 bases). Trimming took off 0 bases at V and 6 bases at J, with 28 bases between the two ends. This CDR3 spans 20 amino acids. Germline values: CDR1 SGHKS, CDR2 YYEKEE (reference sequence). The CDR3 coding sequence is TGTGCCAGCAGCTTGGTCGGGGGTGCCCGGGTAATTTCTAGGGTTCAGCCCCAGCATTTT. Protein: CASSLVGGARVISRVQPQHF. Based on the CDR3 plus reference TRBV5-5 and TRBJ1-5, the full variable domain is DAGVTQSPTHLIKTRGQQVTLRCSPISGHKSVSWYQQVLGQGPQFIFQYYEKEERGRGNFPDRFSARQFPNYSSELNVNALLLGDSALYLCASSLVGGARVISRVQPQHFGDGTRLSIL.

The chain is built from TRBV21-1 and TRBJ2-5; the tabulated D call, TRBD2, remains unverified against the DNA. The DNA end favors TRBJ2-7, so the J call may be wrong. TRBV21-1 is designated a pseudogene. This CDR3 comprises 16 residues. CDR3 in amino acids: CASSKGLAGNLDEQYF. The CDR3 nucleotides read TGTGCCAGCTCCAAGGGACTAGCGGGAAACCTGGACGAGCAGTACTTC.

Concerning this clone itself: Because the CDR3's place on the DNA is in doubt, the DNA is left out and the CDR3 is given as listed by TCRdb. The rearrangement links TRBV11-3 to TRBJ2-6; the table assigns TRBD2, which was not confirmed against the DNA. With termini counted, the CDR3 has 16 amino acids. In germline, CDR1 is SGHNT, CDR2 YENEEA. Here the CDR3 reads CASSFGGGIGANVLPF.

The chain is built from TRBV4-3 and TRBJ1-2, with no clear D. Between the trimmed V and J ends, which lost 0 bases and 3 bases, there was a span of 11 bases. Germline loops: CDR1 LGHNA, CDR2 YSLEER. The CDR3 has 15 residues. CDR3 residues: CASSQEESPHYGYTF. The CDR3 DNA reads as TGCGCCAGCAGCCAAGAAGAAAGCCCCCACTATGGCTACACCTTC.

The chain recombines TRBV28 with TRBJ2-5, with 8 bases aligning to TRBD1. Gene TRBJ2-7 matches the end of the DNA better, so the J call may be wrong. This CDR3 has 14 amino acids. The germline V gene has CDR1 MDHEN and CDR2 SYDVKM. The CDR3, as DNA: TGTGCCAGCAGGTCACAGGGGGGCTCCTACGAGCAGTACTTC. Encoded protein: CASRSQGGSYEQYF.

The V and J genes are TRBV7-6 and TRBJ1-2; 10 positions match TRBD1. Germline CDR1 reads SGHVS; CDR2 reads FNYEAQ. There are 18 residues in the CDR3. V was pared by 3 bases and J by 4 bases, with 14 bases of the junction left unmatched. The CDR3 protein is CASSLGGQGMLGSYGYTF. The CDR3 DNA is TGTGCCAGCAGCTTGGGGGGACAGGGGATGCTTGGAAGCTATGGCTACACCTTC.

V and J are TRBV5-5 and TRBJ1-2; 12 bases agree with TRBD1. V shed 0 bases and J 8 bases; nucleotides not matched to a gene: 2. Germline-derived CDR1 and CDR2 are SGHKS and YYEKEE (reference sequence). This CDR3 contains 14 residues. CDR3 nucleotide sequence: TGTGCCAGCAGCTTGGGGGGGACAGGGGGCGGCTACACCTTC. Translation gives CASSLGGTGGGYTF.

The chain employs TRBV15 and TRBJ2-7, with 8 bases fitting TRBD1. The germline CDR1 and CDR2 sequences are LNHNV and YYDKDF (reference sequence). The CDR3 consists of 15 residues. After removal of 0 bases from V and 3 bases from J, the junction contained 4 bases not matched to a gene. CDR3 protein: CATSRDWTGSYEQYF. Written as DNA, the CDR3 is TGTGCCACCAGCAGAGATTGGACAGGGAGCTACGAGCAGTACTTC.